Below, 30 T cell receptor beta chains from the same sample are listed, as sequenced in a study of blood T cell repertoires in COVID-19. The data were produced by immunoSEQ multiplex PCR, yet TCRdb's version contains in-frame clones alone and is incomplete. The sample has a few hundred thousand clones; more than 85% are singletons. Source material: PBMCs or T cells enriched from blood (not recorded which). The receptors here all came from a woman between 55 and 75 years old who had recovered from COVID-19.

In this sample, this clone turned up a few times. This chain connects TRBV4-1 to TRBJ2-1; the match to TRBD2 covers 7 bases. The CDR3 has 16 residues. The J segment lost 2 bases and the V segment lost 6 bases, leaving 10 bases of the junction unmatched. Germline V lookup: CDR1 MGHRA, CDR2 YSYEKL. The CDR3 DNA is TGCGCCAGCAGTTCCCCGGGGGGTGATCCCTACAATGAGCAGTTCTTC. This translates into CASSSPGGDPYNEQFF.

This chain uses TRBV27 with TRBJ2-5; the match to TRBD1 covers 10 bases. J gave up 2 bases and V 5 bases, and 2 bases lay outside the gene matches. The CDR3 length is 14 residues. The germline V gene has CDR1 MNHEY and CDR2 SMNVEV (reference sequence). The CDR3 coding sequence is TGTGCCAGCAGTCGGGGACAGGGGCAAGAGACCCAGTACTTC. This codes for CASSRGQGQETQYF.

The chain recombines TRBV5-4 with TRBJ1-6, with D possibly being TRBD1 (5 bases). The length of the CDR3 is 13 residues. The germline CDR1 and CDR2 sequences are SGHNT and YYREEE (reference sequence). The V gene lost 0 bases and the J gene lost 9 bases, with 7 bases spanning the gap. The CDR3 here is CASSLEQGSPLHF. The CDR3 DNA reads as TGTGCCAGCAGCTTGGAGCAGGGTTCACCCCTCCACTTT.

The sample holds one count of this clone. The chain combines TRBV18 with TRBJ2-2, with 7 bases fitting TRBD2. V lost 5 bases to trimming and J lost 1 base; unmatched junction nucleotides: 7. CDR3 size: 16 residues. Germline V gene sequence: CDR1 KGHSH, CDR2 LQKENI. As DNA, the CDR3 is TGTGCCAGCTCAACTTTGCGGGGGTTGAACACCGGGGAGCTGTTTTTT. The encoded protein is CASSTLRGLNTGELFF.

The V call is TRBV23-1, the J call TRBJ1-2; unclear D gene. TRBV23-1 is classed as an ORF, of uncertain function. CDR3 size: 15 residues. Trimming took 0 bases from V and 0 from J, leaving 8 bases between them. DNA of the CDR3: TGCGCCAGCAGTCAATCGAACAGAGCTAACTATGGCTACACCTTC. Translating gives CASSQSNRANYGYTF.

CDR3 amino acids: CASSDPRRGGELFF. The CDR3 DNA reads as TGCGCCAGCAGTGACCCTCGACGGGGCGGGGAGCTGTTTTTT. V gene TRBV10-1 combines with J gene TRBJ2-2; D is perhaps TRBD2 (5 bases). V was cut by 3 bases and J by 7 bases, with 12 bases left in between. The V gene's germline CDR1 is WNHNN and CDR2 SYGVQD (reference sequence). This CDR3 is built from 14 residues.

This clone was seen a handful of times. J is TRBJ1-6 and V is TRBV28; the match to TRBD1 covers 7 bases. This CDR3 comprises 16 residues. V was pared by 1 base and J by 7 bases, with 7 bases of the junction left unmatched. CDR1 is MDHEN and CDR2 is SYDVKM in the germline V gene. The CDR3 region has the DNA TGTGCCAGCAGTTTATACACACAGGGGATGAATTCACCCCTCCACTTT. Protein product: CASSLYTQGMNSPLHF. The entire variable domain, with the rest obtained from reference TRBV28 and TRBJ1-6, is as follows: DVKVTQSSRYLVKRTGEKVFLECVQDMDHENMFWYRQDPGLGLRLIYFSYDVKMKEKGDIPEGYSVSREKKERFSLILESASTNQTSMYLCASSLYTQGMNSPLHFGNGTRLTVT.

DNA of the CDR3: TGTGCCAGCAGCCCCTGGACTAGCGTCGATGAGCAGTTCTTC. Its translation is CASSPWTSVDEQFF. The V call is TRBV9, the J call TRBJ2-1; TRBD2 aligns across 9 bases. Germline V gene sequence: CDR1 SGDLS, CDR2 YYNGEE. V lost 4 bases, J lost 8 bases, and 7 bases stayed unmatched. CDR3 length: 14 residues.

V is TRBV6-6 and J is TRBJ1-1; D is perhaps TRBD1 (6 bases). The germline V and J ends were trimmed by 4 bases and 9 bases, with 9 bases remaining between them. The germline V gene encodes CDR1 MNHNY and CDR2 SVGAGI (reference sequence). CDR3 length equals 11 residues. The CDR3 sequence is CASSFQGKAFF. The CDR3, as DNA: TGTGCCAGCAGTTTCCAGGGGAAAGCTTTCTTT.

The chain joins TRBV2 to TRBJ2-1, with 8 bases lining up with TRBD2. J gave up 7 bases and V 6 bases, and 8 bases lay outside the gene matches. The germline gives CDR1 SNHLY, CDR2 FYNNEI. CDR3 size: 14 residues. The CDR3 DNA reads TGTGCCAGCAGGTCCGGGACTAGTCGGAATGAGCAGTTCTTC. It specifies CASRSGTSRNEQFF. The full variable domain, with the rest looked up from reference TRBV2 and TRBJ2-1, is EPEVTQTPSHQVTQMGQEVILRCVPISNHLYFYWYRQILGQKVEFLVSFYNNEISEKSEIFDDQFSVERPDGSNFTLKIRSTKLEDSAMYFCASRSGTSRNEQFFGPGTRLTVL.

This chain connects TRBV5-4 to TRBJ1-1; possible D gene TRBD1, 6 bases. Germline CDR1 reads SGHNT; CDR2 reads YYREEE (reference sequence). Between the trimmed V and J ends, which lost 2 bases and 3 bases, there was a span of 14 bases. The CDR3 consists of 15 residues. DNA for the CDR3: TGTGCCAGCAGCTTCCAACCAGGGGCGGACACTGAAGCTTTCTTT. This codes for CASSFQPGADTEAFF.

As for this clone: Different DNA sequences within this sample yield the same CDR3. The V gene is TRBV6-5, the J gene TRBJ1-2, with D uncertain. The CDR3 extends over 13 amino acids. Germline-derived CDR1 and CDR2 are MNHEY and SVGAGI. Trimming cost V 0 bases and J 8 bases, with 10 bases left between them. CDR3 loop: CASSYSGGGGYTF. The DNA for the CDR3 is TGTGCCAGCAGTTACTCGGGCGGAGGGGGCTACACCTTC.

This sequence joins TRBV5-1 and TRBJ2-7; perhaps TRBD1 as D (6 bases). Germline V gene sequence: CDR1 SGHRS, CDR2 YFSETQ. V gave up 0 bases and J gave up 1 base, with 11 bases separating them. This CDR3 spans 15 amino acids. CDR3 bases: TGCGCCAGCAGCTTGGATCCGACAGGATCCTACGAGCAGTACGTC. Protein product: CASSLDPTGSYEQYV.

The chain uses TRBV18 and TRBJ2-4, with D possibly being TRBD1 or TRBD2 (5 bases each). Germline V gene sequence: CDR1 KGHSH, CDR2 LQKENI. Trimming took off 4 bases at V and 7 bases at J, with 20 bases between the two ends. The CDR3 length is 16 residues. CDR3 DNA sequence: TGTGCCAGCTCACAACCGGGGCACAGCTTGGGGAACATTCAGTACTTC. Protein: CASSQPGHSLGNIQYF.

V is TRBV2 and J is TRBJ1-1; 7 nucleotides agree with TRBD1. Germline trimming cut 10 bases from V and 0 bases from J; bases unmatched to any gene: 5. The germline gives CDR1 SNHLY, CDR2 FYNNEI. CDR3 length: 13 residues. CDR3 sequence: CAINDRVNTEAFF. The CDR3 DNA reads TGTGCCATCAACGACAGGGTGAACACTGAAGCTTTCTTT.

The chain has TRBV6-1 and TRBJ1-1, with D unclear. The CDR3 covers 11 residues. With 8 bases removed from V and 7 bases from J, the gap between germline ends came to 11 bases. The germline CDR1 and CDR2 sequences are MNHNS and SASEGT. CDR3: CASRLGGEAFF. In DNA form, the CDR3 reads TGTGCCAGCCGCCTTGGAGGTGAAGCTTTCTTT.

Concerning this clone itself: Different DNA sequences within this sample yield the same CDR3. Here the CDR3 DNA reads TGTGCCAGCAGCCAGGCCGGGACAGGCTACGAGCAGTACTTC. Its translation: CASSQAGTGYEQYF. V usage is TRBV3-1 (or the pseudogene TRBV3-2) and J usage is TRBJ2-7, with 8 nucleotides matching TRBD1. CDR1 is LGHDT, CDR2 YNNKEL, per germline (reference sequence). There are 14 residues in the CDR3. V lost 3 bases and J lost 3; bases outside the gene matches: 4.

This chain connects TRBV4-2 to TRBJ2-1; a possible D gene is TRBD1 (6 bases). Germline lookup yields CDR1 LGHNA and CDR2 YNFKEQ. This CDR3 has 14 amino acids. Trimming took 3 bases from V and 6 from J, leaving 12 bases between them. The CDR3 sequence: CASSQMDSANEQFF. CDR3 DNA: TGTGCCAGCAGCCAGATGGACAGTGCCAATGAGCAGTTCTTC.

To note about this clone: The identical CDR3 is also encoded by other nucleotide sequences in the sample. V usage is TRBV6-1 and J usage is TRBJ1-2; D is unclear. The germline V gene encodes CDR1 MNHNS and CDR2 SASEGT. The CDR3 loop spans 13 amino acids. V dropped 3 bases and J dropped 2 bases, with 7 bases sitting between them. CDR3 loop: CASSEGGNYGYTF. The CDR3 bases are TGTGCCAGCAGTGAGGGAGGGAACTATGGCTACACCTTC.

A single count supports this clone. The chain is built from TRBV6-2 or TRBV6-3 and TRBJ1-5, with D possibly being TRBD1 (5 bases). Trimming left V 5 bases short and J 2 bases short, with 13 bases between. From germline, CDR1 is MNHEY and CDR2 SVGEGT. The CDR3 is made up of 15 amino acids. CDR3 DNA sequence: TGTGCCAGCAGTCACGGGGGGTCGGGCAATCAGCCCCAGCATTTT. It yields the protein CASSHGGSGNQPQHF.

The chain carries TRBV2 and TRBJ1-6; TRBD1 is a possible D gene (5 bases). Germline loops: CDR1 SNHLY, CDR2 FYNNEI. Trimming removed 1 base at V and 7 bases at J, with 5 bases between. This CDR3 region has 13 residues. CDR3 DNA: TGTGCCAGCAGTGAAGACAGGAATTCACCCCTCCACTTT. This gives the protein CASSEDRNSPLHF. The variable domain in full, completed from reference TRBV2 and TRBJ1-6, reads EPEVTQTPSHQVTQMGQEVILRCVPISNHLYFYWYRQILGQKVEFLVSFYNNEISEKSEIFDDQFSVERPDGSNFTLKIRSTKLEDSAMYFCASSEDRNSPLHFGNGTRLTVT.

The genes are TRBV5-1 and TRBJ2-7, with a tentative D call TRBD1 (6 bases). Per germline, CDR1 SGHRS and CDR2 YFSETQ. The CDR3 loop spans 12 amino acids. Trimming cost V 3 bases and J 6 bases, with 10 bases left between them. The CDR3 DNA sequence: TGCGCCAGCAGCTACCCAGGGGCCGAGCAGTACTTC. Protein: CASSYPGAEQYF. Together with reference TRBV5-1 and TRBJ2-7, the CDR3 gives the full variable domain: KAGVTQTPRYLIKTRGQQVTLSCSPISGHRSVSWYQQTPGQGLQFLFEYFSETQRNKGNFPGRFSGRQFSNSRSEMNVSTLELGDSALYLCASSYPGAEQYFGPGTRLTVT.

Here the CDR3 reads CASRGTGERSNQPQHF. The CDR3 nucleotides are TGTGCCAGCAGGGGTACAGGGGAACGAAGCAATCAGCCCCAGCATTTT. V is TRBV2 and J is TRBJ1-5; TRBD1 agrees at 7 bases. V was clipped by 6 bases and J by 1 base; unmatched bases: 9. In germline, CDR1 is SNHLY, CDR2 FYNNEI. The CDR3 spans 16 residues.

This chain joins TRBV2 and TRBJ2-5; tentative D call: TRBD1 (7 bases). Germline V gene lookup returns CDR1 SNHLY and CDR2 FYNNEI. Trimming took off 2 bases at V and 5 bases at J, with 12 bases between the two ends. The CDR3 totals 14 residues. The CDR3 DNA follows: TGTGCCAGCAGTGAACAGGGGGGAGCGGAGACCCAGTACTTC. The encoded protein is CASSEQGGAETQYF.

This rearrangement joins TRBV5-8 to TRBJ1-5, with TRBD1 matching 8 bases. Losses at the gene ends were 0 bases for V and 1 base for J; bases not matched to a gene: 0. This CDR3 has 15 residues. Germline CDR1 SGHTS, CDR2 YDEGEE. CDR3 coding DNA: TGTGCCAGCAGCTTGGGGACAGGGAGCAATCAGCCCCAGCATTTT. It is translated as CASSLGTGSNQPQHF.

The V call is TRBV5-6, the J call TRBJ2-6; 7 bases line up with TRBD1. The CDR3 is 17 residues long. Trimming took 4 bases from V and 0 from J; bases not matched to a gene: 7. Germline V CDR1 and CDR2: SGHDT, YYEEEE. CDR3 nucleotide sequence: TGTGCCAGCAGCGCCGGACAGGTGATCTCTGGGGCCAACGTCCTGACTTTC. This codes for CASSAGQVISGANVLTF. Full variable domain (remainder filled in from reference TRBV5-6 and TRBJ2-6): DAGVTQSPTHLIKTRGQQVTLRCSPKSGHDTVSWYQQALGQGPQFIFQYYEEEERQRGNFPDRFSGHQFPNYSSELNVNALLLGDSALYLCASSAGQVISGANVLTFGAGSRLTVL.

The J gene is TRBJ1-4, the V gene TRBV7-2; 7 nucleotides align to TRBD1. The germline V gene encodes CDR1 SGHTA and CDR2 FQGNSA. Unmatched junction bases numbered 7, after V lost 4 bases and J lost 5 bases. The CDR3 is 15 amino acids. The CDR3 loop reads CASSSYRGQNEKLFF. CDR3 bases: TGTGCCAGCAGCTCGTACAGGGGACAAAATGAAAAACTGTTTTTT.

This chain connects TRBV24-1 to TRBJ2-7; D gene uncertain. V dropped 4 bases and J dropped 8 bases, with 11 bases sitting between them. This CDR3 is built from 12 residues. CDR1 is KGHDR, CDR2 SFDVKD, per germline. CDR3 sequence: CATSDPSAQQYF. CDR3 nucleotides: TGTGCCACCAGTGACCCCAGCGCCCAGCAGTACTTC.

The rearrangement uses TRBV27 and TRBJ1-1, with D possibly TRBD1 on 6 matching bases. Looked up from germline, CDR1 is MNHEY and CDR2 is SMNVEV (reference sequence). V was cut by 6 bases and J by 12 bases, with 20 bases left in between. This CDR3 region has 13 residues. CDR3 in DNA: TGTGCCAGCAGCCGGAGGGGGGAGGGGGTGACTTTCTTT. This codes for CASSRRGEGVTFF.

This chain uses TRBV10-1 with TRBJ1-6; 7 bases are a match to TRBD1. CDR3 size: 15 residues. V dropped 6 bases and J dropped 9; count of bases not matched to a gene: 11. The germline V gene has CDR1 WNHNN and CDR2 SYGVQD (reference sequence). Written as DNA, the CDR3 is TGCGCCAGCAGGGAAAAGGGGGCGGAGTTTTCACCCCTCCACTTT. Translation gives CASREKGAEFSPLHF.